The 3 T cell receptor beta chains listed next were all sequenced from one sample in a study of T cell clonality in common variable immunodeficiency. Study findings and constraints: Reportedly, TCR beta sequences from common variable immunodeficiency showed fewer deletions and N-nucleotide insertions.

No antigen has been assigned to these receptors. Only in-frame clones appear in the TCRdb table, and some are missing; sequencing was by immunoSEQ multiplex PCR. The sample shows about 34,000 clones, none of them appearing just once. The sample was peripheral blood mononuclear cells. The receptors were gathered from a human donor with common variable immunodeficiency.

This clone occurred a few times. The sequenced CDR3 bases are TGTGCCAGCAGCTTAGCGCTTGGCGGTAAGACAGATACG. Its translation: CASSLALGGKTDT. The CDR3 as a whole reads CASSLALGGKTDTQYF. The V gene is TRBV7-2, the J gene TRBJ2-3; D is unresolved. The read ends 3 residues early relative to the CDR3; the germline J gene fills the gap. V shed 0 bases and J shed 3 bases, with 13 bases lying between them. Germline CDR1 is SGHTA and CDR2 is FQGNSA. The length of the CDR3 is 16 residues.

This clone came up a few times. CDR3 amino acids: CASGVAGEETQYF. The sequenced part of the CDR3 DNA is TGCGCCAGCGGGGTAGCAGGGGAAGAGACC. The rearrangement links TRBV5-1 to TRBJ2-5, with D possibly matching TRBD1 (6 bases). The sequence runs out 3 residues before the end of the CDR3; the remainder is reconstructed from the germline J gene. The CDR3 has 13 amino acids. Germline V gene data show CDR1 as SGHRS and CDR2 as YFSETQ. V lost 7 bases to trimming and J lost 3 bases, with 13 bases between them.

CDR3: CAWSAGGGTDTQYF. The sequenced part of the CDR3 DNA is TGTGCCTGGAGTGCGGGCGGGGGCACAGATACG. The genes are TRBV30 and TRBJ2-3; perhaps TRBD2 as D (6 bases). Read coverage stops 3 residues before the CDR3 terminus; the germline J gene supplies the remainder. Trimming removed 1 base at V and 1 base at J, with 9 bases between. The CDR3 length is 14 residues. Germline CDR1 is GTSNPN and CDR2 is SVGIG (reference sequence).